The source of this T cell receptor beta chain is a study of vaccination effects on CD4 cells after COVID-19. Across the study: With the ViraFEST assay, the study expanded antigen-specific CD4+ T cells using viral peptide pools, then sequenced them. There were two convalescent patients who gave samples 16 days and one week before vaccination.

Germline V gives CDR1 LNHNV, CDR2 YYDKDF (reference sequence). The CDR3 consists of 17 residues. The trim removed 2 bases at V and 5 bases at J, leaving 13 bases unmatched. This table comes from immunoSEQ multiplex PCR, and its TCRdb copy is limited to in-frame clones, with some not included. The table lists more than 60,000 clones, 70% to 85% of them singletons. Isolating CD4+ T cells followed more than eight days of culture. According to PCR results, the person was infected with SARS-CoV-2 between March and December 2020. Replacing half the medium with IL-2 medium was done on days 3 and 7. With regard to this clone: Its antigen is not identified.

V usage is TRBV15 and J usage is TRBJ2-5; 8 bases align to TRBD2. The TCR was taken from a human donor who had a prior SARS-CoV-2 infection. The sample was CD4+ T cells from PBMCs cultured without peptide, taken before COVID-19 vaccination. Here the CDR3 reads CATSRYLMIAGFETQYF. CDR3 DNA sequence: TGTGCCACCAGCAGATATCTCATGATAGCGGGGTTTGAGACCCAGTACTTC.